The 7 T cell receptor beta chains below come from one sample, sequenced in a study of T cells in Graves' hyperthyroidism and ophthalmopathy. Amplified regions were TCR beta CDR3 sequences from RNA transcripts. HTBI primers were the set used in a first-round RT-PCR of the TCR CDR3. TCRdb passed the multiplex PCR reads through MiXCR, listing each CDR3 protein once. This sample has hundreds of thousands of distinct CDR3 sequences, with approximately 16% found just once. Sequenced material: blood. The receptors originated from a woman aged 18-30 years with Graves' hyperthyroidism.

The genes are TRBV3-1 and TRBJ2-2; maybe TRBD1 (6 bases). Per the germline V gene, CDR1 is LGHDT and CDR2 is YNNKEL (reference sequence). V lost 0 bases and J 5 bases, leaving 16 bases between the germline ends. The CDR3 is 17 amino acids. CDR3 in amino acids: CASSQDWGQRLTGELFF. CDR3 coding DNA: TGTGCCAGCAGCCAAGATTGGGGGCAGCGGTTAACCGGGGAGCTGTTTTTT.

The V and J genes are TRBV9 and TRBJ2-5, with TRBD2 matching 14 bases. Germline values: CDR1 SGDLS, CDR2 YYNGEE. With 0 bases clipped from V and 4 bases from J, the junction kept 14 bases outside the gene matches. This CDR3 region has 20 residues. CDR3 residues: CASSVESPRLAGGPLETQYF. For the CDR3, the DNA is TGTGCCAGCAGCGTAGAGTCTCCCCGACTAGCGGGAGGGCCGTTAGAGACCCAGTACTTC.

The genes are TRBV13 and TRBJ1-2; the D gene is possibly TRBD1 (5 bases). The germline gives CDR1 PRHDT, CDR2 FYEKMQ (reference sequence). This CDR3 comprises 14 residues. V was clipped by 4 bases and J by 5 bases, with 14 bases between them. The CDR3, as DNA: TGTGCCAGCAGCTCCGGGGCAGGGCGGTATGGCTACACCTTC. Protein product: CASSSGAGRYGYTF.

This clonotype showed up many times. The V gene is TRBV20-1, the J gene TRBJ2-7; 7 bases map to TRBD2. The CDR3 runs to 14 residues. The junction had 11 bases not matched to a gene; V was cut back by 3 bases and J by 6 bases. CDR1 and CDR2 from the germline V gene are DFQATT and SNEGSKA (reference sequence). CDR3 sequence (DNA): TGCAGTGCTAGTGACGGGAGGAAGGTGAGCGAGCAGTACTTC. It specifies CSASDGRKVSEQYF.

In regard to this clonotype: A junction boundary mismatches the germline segment, possibly from a read error. J is TRBJ2-1 and V is TRBV6-4; D remains ambiguous. CDR1 MRHNA and CDR2 SNTAGT come from the germline V gene. CDR3 size: 13 residues. This CDR3 is CASSYSNVNEQFF. The CDR3 DNA reads TGTGCCAGCAGTTACTCGAACGTAAATGAGCAGTTCTTC.

This clonotype showed up many times. V usage is TRBV6-1 and J usage is TRBJ1-1, with 8 bases lining up with TRBD1. Germline CDR1 is MNHNS and CDR2 is SASEGT. V shed 10 bases, J shed 4 bases, and the junction held 14 bases outside the gene matches. There are 15 residues in the CDR3. The CDR3 loop is CATEELDRGGTEAFF. CDR3 coding DNA: TGTGCCACCGAGGAATTAGACAGGGGAGGCACTGAAGCTTTCTTT.

This clonotype was counted between two and nine times. The genes are TRBV4-1 and TRBJ2-3; the D gene is possibly TRBD2 (6 bases). Germline values: CDR1 MGHRA, CDR2 YSYEKL. Deletions cut 1 base from V and 2 bases from J, with 13 bases between. The CDR3 totals 16 residues. The CDR3 loop is CASSQGTTTLTDTQYF. The DNA for the CDR3 is TGCGCCAGCAGCCAAGGGACTACTACACTCACAGATACGCAGTATTTT.